What follows describes a single T cell receptor beta chain. The data were obtained in a study of shared clonotypes between healthy human individuals. Naive CD8 isolation took CD45RO-negative cells positively selected for CCR7 and excluded terminally differentiated effector memory CD45RA+ cells. Healthy and HIV-negative, the adult donors had no recent acute infections or vaccinations. CDR1 and CDR2 (germline): MNHEY, SMNVEV (reference sequence). J was trimmed by 5 bases and V by 2 bases; bases with no gene match: 11. The CDR3 spans 17 residues. Clones were sequenced by immunoSEQ multiplex PCR, and TCRdb holds only the in-frame ones, with some missing. Found here are 2 million or so clones, approximately 95% of them singletons; the top ten hold 0.85% to 1.3%.

This rearrangement joins TRBV27 to TRBJ2-1, with 8 bases fitting TRBD1. Material: naive CD8+ T cells sorted from blood. This sequence was found in a man younger than 30 in good health. This CDR3 is CASSLLRSQGAHNEQFF. The CDR3 coding sequence is TGTGCCAGCAGTTTACTCCGTAGTCAGGGGGCACACAATGAGCAGTTCTTC.